This T cell receptor beta chain derives from a study of blood T cells in healthy people across ages. The study drew donors from healthy Caucasian individuals in Russia aged 6 to 90. The sample holds one count of this clonotype. Its antigen is not identified. Then a second PCR, running roughly 6 to 11 cycles, was carried out with a sample-barcoded 5' primer and a J-beta primer mix. TCRdb analysed the 5' RACE reads with MiXCR anew, one entry per CDR3 protein. Here the sample spans 1.5 million to 2 million distinct CDR3 sequences, 40% to 55% being singletons. In germline, CDR1 is MNHEY, CDR2 SMNVEV (reference sequence). This CDR3 contains 13 residues. Trimming cost V 7 bases and J 4 bases; bases outside gene matches: 6. Study observations and caveats: As naive T cell percentage varied, TCR beta diversity correlated strongly with it. Among long-lived donors, naive CD4+ cells were more numerous and diversity higher than in aged donors. While age rose, TCR beta diversity per million T cells dropped in a roughly linear way.

V gene TRBV27 combines with J gene TRBJ1-2; 7 positions agree with TRBD1. The sequencing sample was made of blood. The TCR originated in a woman in her thirties or forties in good health. For the CDR3, the DNA is TGTGCCAGCAAGCCGACAGGGCGCTATGGCTACACCTTC. This codes for CASKPTGRYGYTF.